This is a list of T cell receptor beta chains from one sample in a study of patients and donors after allogeneic stem cell transplantation. TCRdb reanalysed the RT-PCR reads using MiXCR and keeps one entry per CDR3 protein. This sample has over 200,000 distinct CDR3 sequences, with 35% to 45% found just once. Sequences were obtained from blood, either unsorted or a sorted T cell fraction (not recorded which). These receptors all come from a human donor who was either an allogeneic HSCT recipient or a stem cell or donor lymphocyte infusion donor (not recorded which). It is not recorded whose cells these are; they may come from a transplant donor. CDR3s include the opening cysteine and the closing phenylalanine or tryptophan. Each record gives: CDR3 DNA, CDR3 protein, V gene, J gene, CDR3 length, clone size, D gene. The D gene is left open where the match is weak. For some rows the clone size is stated as once, few or many, or as a class when expanded; others skip it.

CDR3nt: TGTGCCAGTGATGGACAGGGGCAAGAGACCCAGTACTTC; CDR3aa: CASDGQGQETQYF; v_gene: TRBV19; j_gene: TRBJ2-5; len: 13; abundance: once; d_gene: TRBD1
CDR3nt: TGTGCCAGCAGCCCTTCTGGGGGGACTAATGAAAAACTGTTTTTT; CDR3aa: CASSPSGGTNEKLFF; v_gene: TRBV7-9; j_gene: TRBJ1-4; len: 15; abundance: few; d_gene: -
CDR3nt: TGTGCCAGCAGCCCAGATTTTGGGGGCTACACCTTC; CDR3aa: CASSPDFGGYTF; v_gene: TRBV7-2; j_gene: TRBJ1-2; len: 12; abundance: -; d_gene: -
CDR3nt: TGTGCCAGCAGCGCCCGGGACAGGACCCCGAGAGATACGCAGTATTTT; CDR3aa: CASSARDRTPRDTQYF; v_gene: TRBV7-6; j_gene: TRBJ2-3; len: 16; abundance: -; d_gene: TRBD1
CDR3nt: TGCGCCAGCAGCTTCTTGGGTATGGATACGCAGTATTTT; CDR3aa: CASSFLGMDTQYF; v_gene: TRBV5-1; j_gene: TRBJ2-3; len: 13; abundance: -; d_gene: -
CDR3nt: TGTGCCAGCAGCACGGGACCGTATCAGCCCCAGCATTTT; CDR3aa: CASSTGPYQPQHF; v_gene: TRBV9; j_gene: TRBJ1-5; len: 13; abundance: few; d_gene: -
CDR3nt: TGCAGTGCTAGATTTCCGGGACAAAGCTACGAGCAGTACTTC; CDR3aa: CSARFPGQSYEQYF; v_gene: TRBV20-1; j_gene: TRBJ2-7; len: 14; abundance: -; d_gene: -
CDR3nt: TGTGCCAGCAGCTTGGGCTACAGGACAGTCCTGAACACTGAAGCTTTCTTT; CDR3aa: CASSLGYRTVLNTEAFF; v_gene: TRBV5-6; j_gene: TRBJ1-1; len: 17; abundance: -; d_gene: -
CDR3nt: TGTGCCAGCAGTTTAGTAGAGGGGGCCTATGGCTACACCTTC; CDR3aa: CASSLVEGAYGYTF; v_gene: TRBV28; j_gene: TRBJ1-2; len: 14; abundance: few; d_gene: TRBD1
CDR3nt: TGCAGCGTCGTCGCTAACACTGAAGCTTTCTTT; CDR3aa: CSVVANTEAFF; v_gene: TRBV29-1; j_gene: TRBJ1-1; len: 11; abundance: -; d_gene: -
CDR3nt: TGCAGTGCTAGAGATCAAAGTAGCGGCAACTACAATGAGCAGTTCTTC; CDR3aa: CSARDQSSGNYNEQFF; v_gene: TRBV20-1; j_gene: TRBJ2-1; len: 16; abundance: -; d_gene: -
CDR3nt: TGTGCCATCAGTGGAAGGGTAGGACTAGCGGGGATCACAGATACGCAGTATTTT; CDR3aa: CAISGRVGLAGITDTQYF; v_gene: TRBV10-3; j_gene: TRBJ2-3; len: 18; abundance: -; d_gene: TRBD2
CDR3nt: TGTGCCAGCAGCTCGGTCCAAGTCCGGAACACTGAAGCTTTCTTT; CDR3aa: CASSSVQVRNTEAFF; v_gene: TRBV5-5; j_gene: TRBJ1-1; len: 15; abundance: -; d_gene: -
CDR3nt: TGTGCCAGCAGCAAGGACAGCCAATGGGCCCAGTACTTC; CDR3aa: CASSKDSQWAQYF; v_gene: TRBV5-5; j_gene: TRBJ2-5; len: 13; abundance: few; d_gene: -
CDR3nt: TGTGCCAGCAGCGTAGAGGGCGGGGGCACAGATACGCAGTATTTT; CDR3aa: CASSVEGGGTDTQYF; v_gene: TRBV9; j_gene: TRBJ2-3; len: 15; abundance: -; d_gene: -
CDR3nt: TGTGCCACACAGATGAACACTGAAGCTTTCTTT; CDR3aa: CATQMNTEAFF; v_gene: TRBV15; j_gene: TRBJ1-1; len: 11; abundance: -; d_gene: -
CDR3nt: TGCGCCAGCAGCCAAGGGGTCGGAGGGACCTCTCGTCAGCCCCAGCATTTT; CDR3aa: CASSQGVGGTSRQPQHF; v_gene: TRBV4-1; j_gene: TRBJ1-5; len: 17; abundance: few; d_gene: -